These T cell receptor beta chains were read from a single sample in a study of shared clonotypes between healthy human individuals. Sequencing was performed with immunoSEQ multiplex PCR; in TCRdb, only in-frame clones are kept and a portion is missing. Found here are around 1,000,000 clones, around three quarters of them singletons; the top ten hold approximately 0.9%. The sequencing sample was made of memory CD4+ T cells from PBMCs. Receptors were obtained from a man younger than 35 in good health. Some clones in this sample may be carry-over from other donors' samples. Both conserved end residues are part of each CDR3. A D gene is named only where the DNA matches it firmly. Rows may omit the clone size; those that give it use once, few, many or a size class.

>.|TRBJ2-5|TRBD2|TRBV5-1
TGCGCCAGCAGCCTATTAGCGGGAGGGCCGGGAGAGACCCAGTACTTC
CASSLLAGGPGETQYF
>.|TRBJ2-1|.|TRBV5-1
TGCGCCAGCAGGCTAGATGTGGCCCGGGGCAATGAGCAGTTCTTC
CASRLDVARGNEQFF
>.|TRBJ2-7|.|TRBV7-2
TGTGCCAGCAGCTCCGGACCCAATAAGGCCTACGAGCAGTACTTC
CASSSGPNKAYEQYF
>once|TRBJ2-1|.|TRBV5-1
TGCGCCAGCAGCTTGGGGGGAACAGGTTCCTACAATGAGCAGTTCTTC
CASSLGGTGSYNEQFF
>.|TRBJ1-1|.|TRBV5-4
TGTGCCAGCAGCTTACGCACGGCAGGAGCCGGTGAAGCTTTCTTT
CASSLRTAGAGEAFF
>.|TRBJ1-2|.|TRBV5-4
TGTGCCAGCAGTCGGGACACTCAAGCGGTCTATGGCTACACCTTC
CASSRDTQAVYGYTF
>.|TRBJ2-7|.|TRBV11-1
TGTGCCAGCAGCTTAAGGCCCCAGGGCAGGAACGAGCAGTACTTC
CASSLRPQGRNEQYF
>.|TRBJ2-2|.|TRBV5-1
TGCGCCAGCAGCTTATTGCAGGGCCGGGCCGGGGAGCTGTTTTTT
CASSLLQGRAGELFF
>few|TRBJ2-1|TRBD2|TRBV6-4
TGTGCCAGCAGTGACTCCGGGACTAGCGGGACTCGGGAGCAGTTCTTC
CASSDSGTSGTREQFF
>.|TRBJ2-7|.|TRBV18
TGTGCCAGCTCATATGGGGCGGATTACGAGCAGTACTTC
CASSYGADYEQYF
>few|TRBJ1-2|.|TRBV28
TGTGCCAGCAGTTTAGGGGCGGGCTACAGCAACTATGGCTACACCTTC
CASSLGAGYSNYGYTF
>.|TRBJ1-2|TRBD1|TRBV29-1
TGCAGCGTCGCAGGACAGGGACAGGGCTATGGCTACACCTTC
CSVAGQGQGYGYTF